This entry lists 21 T cell receptor beta chains sequenced from one sample in a study of T cell clusters in autoimmune cytopenias. TRB was amplified from about 260 ng of peripheral blood genomic DNA per sample. Multiplex touch-down PCR amplified TRB using TRB-A and TRB-B pools in one tube. TCRdb reprocessed the multiplex PCR reads; each CDR3 protein has one entry and no DNA is given. Recorded for this sample: nearly 7,000 distinct CDR3 sequences. These data were also reused for a study on T cell repertoires in aging, cancer and after chemotherapy.

The sample was peripheral blood. The receptor set was obtained from a human donor in good health.

According to its frequency, this clonotype is medium-sized. The J gene is TRBJ2-3, the V gene TRBV29-1; TCRdb lists TRBD2, though no DNA is available to test this call. Germline V gene sequence: CDR1 SQVTM, CDR2 ANQGSEA. This CDR3 has 16 residues. CDR3 sequence reads: CSVVEASGVGTDTQYF.

Considering frequency, this clonotype is medium-sized. The J gene is TRBJ2-7, the V gene TRBV29-1. Looked up from germline, CDR1 is SQVTM and CDR2 is ANQGSEA. The CDR3 covers 14 residues. CDR3 sequence: CSVERAGPAYEQYF.

This rearrangement joins TRBV12-3 or TRBV12-4 to TRBJ1-1; TCRdb reports TRBD1, a call that lacks DNA to check it against. The length of the CDR3 is 18 residues. The CDR3 protein is CASSFWPRHLSGNTEAFF.

The chain carries TRBV6-5 and TRBJ2-1; TCRdb returns TRBD2, unconfirmable since there is no DNA. Germline loops: CDR1 MNHEY, CDR2 SVGAGI. The CDR3 has 15 residues. CDR3 sequence: CASRASGGAYNEQFF.

This chain connects TRBV5-4 to TRBJ1-5; TCRdb designates TRBD1, a call that cannot be tested without DNA. The CDR3 loop spans 15 amino acids. Germline values: CDR1 SGHNT, CDR2 YYREEE (reference sequence). Here the CDR3 reads CASSYGGDSNQPQHF.

This clonotype is called medium-sized based on its frequency. The chain links TRBV29-1 to TRBJ2-3; TCRdb outputs TRBD2, but without DNA this stays unchecked. The CDR3 loop spans 14 amino acids. CDR1 is SQVTM, CDR2 ANQGSEA, per germline. The CDR3 reads CSETRTSGGNTQYF.

This clonotype shows up as medium-sized (0.01 to 0.1%) by frequency. The chain combines TRBV12-3 or TRBV12-4 with TRBJ1-2. The CDR3 runs 11 residues. The CDR3 region is CASSHVYGYTF.

The CDR3 here is CAISESEGRLSNQPQHF. The chain employs TRBV10-3 and TRBJ1-5; absent DNA, TCRdb's TRBD1 call cannot be checked. Germline V gene sequence: CDR1 ENHRY, CDR2 SYGVKD. The length of the CDR3 is 17 residues.

This chain links TRBV20-1 with TRBJ2-5. The germline gives CDR1 DFQATT, CDR2 SNEGSKA (reference sequence). This CDR3 is 12 amino acids long. Here the CDR3 reads CSARPRQETQYF.

Frequency places this clonotype as medium-sized. This chain joins TRBV6-5 and TRBJ1-6; TCRdb calls TRBD1, which cannot be checked without DNA. CDR1 is MNHEY, CDR2 SVGAGI, per germline. The CDR3 runs to 14 residues. The CDR3 spells CASSRQGGNSPLHF.

V and J are TRBV6-4 and TRBJ1-3; the D call of TRBD1 rests on TCRdb alone, since no DNA is present to check it. This CDR3 is built from 16 residues. Germline CDR1 MRHNA, CDR2 SNTAGT. CDR3 loop: CASRYHDGQSGNTIYF.

Frequency places this clonotype as medium-sized (0.01 to 0.1%). V usage is TRBV11-1 and J usage is TRBJ2-6; the D gene TCRdb calls, TRBD2, cannot be checked with no DNA. In germline, CDR1 is SGHAT, CDR2 FQDESV (reference sequence). This CDR3 region has 15 residues. CDR3: CASSFGGSGANVLTF.

The rearrangement links TRBV11-1 to TRBJ2-1; TCRdb's D call, TRBD2, is unchecked because there is no DNA. The CDR3 length is 14 residues. The germline gives CDR1 SGHAT, CDR2 FQDESV (reference sequence). CDR3 in amino acids: CASSLLPSGDEQFF.

Its frequency marks this clonotype as medium-sized (0.01 to 0.1%). The chain combines TRBV30 with TRBJ2-7; TCRdb outputs TRBD1, but without DNA this stays unchecked. CDR3 length: 13 residues. CDR1 is GTSNPN and CDR2 is SVGIG in the germline V gene (reference sequence). The CDR3 spells CAWSVLREYEQYF. Drawing the rest from reference TRBV30 and TRBJ2-7, the complete variable domain is SQTIHQWPATLVQPVGSPLSLECTVEGTSNPNLYWYRQAAGRGLQLLFYSVGIGQISSEVPQNLSASRPQDRQFILSSKKLLLSDSGFYLCAWSVLREYEQYFGPGTRLTVT.

The V and J genes are TRBV5-5 and TRBJ1-1; lacking DNA, the TRBD1 call made by TCRdb goes unchecked. Germline V gene lookup returns CDR1 SGHKS and CDR2 YYEKEE (reference sequence). The CDR3 runs 15 residues. CDR3 in amino acids: CASSLQQGMNTEAFF.

V and J are TRBV20-1 and TRBJ1-1. CDR1 and CDR2 from the germline V gene are DFQATT and SNEGSKA (reference sequence). The CDR3 sequence is 14 residues long. CDR3 protein: CSASSGVVGTEAFF.

Measured by frequency, this clonotype is medium-sized. This chain joins TRBV29-1 and TRBJ2-2; TCRdb designates TRBD1, a call that cannot be tested without DNA. Germline V CDR1 and CDR2: SQVTM, ANQGSEA. CDR3 length: 13 amino acids. The CDR3 protein is CGMVRGGTGELFF.

The genes are TRBV12-3 or TRBV12-4 and TRBJ2-3. CDR3 size: 13 residues. This CDR3 is CASSPVARDTQYF.

The chain combines TRBV19 with TRBJ1-5; TCRdb's D gene call, TRBD1, goes unchecked for lack of DNA. The CDR3 sequence is 16 residues long. The germline V gene encodes CDR1 LNHDA and CDR2 SQIVND (reference sequence). The CDR3 sequence: CASSIDTWTDNQPQHF. Supplemented by reference TRBV19 and TRBJ1-5, the full variable domain reads DGGITQSPKYLFRKEGQNVTLSCEQNLNHDAMYWYRQDPGQGLRLIYYSQIVNDFQKGDIAEGYSVSREKKESFPLTVTSAQKNPTAFYLCASSIDTWTDNQPQHFGDGTRLSIL.

The chain links TRBV5-6 to TRBJ2-7; TCRdb's D call of TRBD1 is untestable without DNA. CDR3 length equals 19 residues. Germline CDR1 is SGHDT and CDR2 is YYEEEE. This CDR3 reads CASSSGGSRDRPISYEQYF. The variable domain in full, with the rest retrieved from reference TRBV5-6 and TRBJ2-7, is DAGVTQSPTHLIKTRGQQVTLRCSPKSGHDTVSWYQQALGQGPQFIFQYYEEEERQRGNFPDRFSGHQFPNYSSELNVNALLLGDSALYLCASSSGGSRDRPISYEQYFGPGTRLTVT.

V is TRBV11-1 and J is TRBJ2-1. This CDR3 has 15 residues. CDR1 and CDR2 from the germline V gene are SGHAT and FQDESV (reference sequence). This chain's CDR3 is CASSQDRTLYNEQFF. The full variable domain, rest sourced from reference TRBV11-1 and TRBJ2-1, is EAEVAQSPRYKITEKSQAVAFWCDPISGHATLYWYRQILGQGPELLVQFQDESVVDDSQLPKDRFSAERLKGVDSTLKIQPAELGDSAMYLCASSQDRTLYNEQFFGPGTRLTVL.